A selection of T cell receptor beta chains follows, all from one sample in a study of early T cells in non-severe SARS-CoV-2 infection. TCRdb used MiXCR to reprocess the 5' RACE reads, holding one entry per CDR3 protein. The table shows 100,000 to 140,000 distinct CDR3 sequences, with 11% occurring only once. Sequencing used whole blood. These TCRs come from an adult who was a healthcare worker with PCR-confirmed SARS-CoV-2 infection or an uninfected control (not recorded which). CDR3s include the opening cysteine and the closing phenylalanine or tryptophan. Each record gives: V gene, CDR3 length, D gene, J gene, CDR3 protein. A D gene is named only where the DNA matches it firmly.

>TRBV27|14|-|TRBJ2-2
CASSLRLNTGELFF
>TRBV6-4|13|-|TRBJ1-5
CASSETANQPQHF
>TRBV29-1|13|-|TRBJ1-5
CSVSENSNQPQHF
>TRBV4-3|16|-|TRBJ2-4
CASSQSSGTRSNIQYF
>TRBV18|14|TRBD2|TRBJ2-1
CASATLADVNEQFF
>TRBV12-3/TRBV12-4|18|TRBD1|TRBJ2-2
CASSLKYWTGENTGELFF
>TRBV4-1|15|-|TRBJ1-4
CASSQVGSSNEKLFF
>TRBV20-1|13|TRBD1|TRBJ2-5
CSARRDRGETQYF
>TRBV7-9|14|-|TRBJ2-5
CASSPRAYQETQYF
>TRBV7-9|15|-|TRBJ2-7
CASSLDWGGVSEQYF
>TRBV11-2|14|-|TRBJ2-3
CASSFRLPTDTQYF
>TRBV12-3/TRBV12-4|13|-|TRBJ2-7
CASGGTPSGEQYF
>TRBV21-1|11|-|TRBJ2-5
CASSVRGTQYF